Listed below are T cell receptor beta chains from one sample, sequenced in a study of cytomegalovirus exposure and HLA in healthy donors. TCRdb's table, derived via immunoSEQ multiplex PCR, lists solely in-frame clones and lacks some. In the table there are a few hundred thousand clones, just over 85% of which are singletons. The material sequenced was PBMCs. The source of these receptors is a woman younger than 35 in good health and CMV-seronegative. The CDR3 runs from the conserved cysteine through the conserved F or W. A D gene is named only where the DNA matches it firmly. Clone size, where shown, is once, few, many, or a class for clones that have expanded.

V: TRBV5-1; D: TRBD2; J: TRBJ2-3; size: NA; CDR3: CASSLGLADSTDTQYF; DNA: TGCGCCAGCAGCTTGGGACTAGCGGATAGCACAGATACGCAGTATTTT
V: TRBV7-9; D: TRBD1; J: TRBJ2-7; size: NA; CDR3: CASSFTTGSYEQYF; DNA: TGTGCCAGCAGCTTTACGACAGGGTCCTACGAGCAGTACTTC
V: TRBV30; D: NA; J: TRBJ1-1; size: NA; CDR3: CAWRVQTGTEAFF; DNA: TGTGCCTGGAGGGTCCAAACCGGCACTGAAGCTTTCTTT
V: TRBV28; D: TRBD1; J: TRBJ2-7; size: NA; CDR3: CASSLWGTGVRVEQYF; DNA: TGTGCCAGCAGTTTATGGGGGACAGGGGTTCGTGTCGAGCAGTACTTC
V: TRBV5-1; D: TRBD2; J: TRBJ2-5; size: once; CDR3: CASSPSLAGGETQYF; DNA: TGCGCCAGCAGCCCCTCGCTAGCGGGAGGGGAGACCCAGTACTTC
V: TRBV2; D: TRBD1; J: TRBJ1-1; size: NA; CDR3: CASRATGGTEAFF; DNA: TGTGCCAGCAGGGCCACAGGGGGCACTGAAGCTTTCTTT
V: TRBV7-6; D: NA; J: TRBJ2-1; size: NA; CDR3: CASSLGQAYNEQFF; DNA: TGTGCCAGCAGCTTAGGACAAGCATACAATGAGCAGTTCTTC
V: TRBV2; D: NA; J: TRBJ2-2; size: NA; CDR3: CASSPPGQNTGELFF; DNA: TGTGCCAGCAGCCCACCGGGACAGAACACCGGGGAGCTGTTTTTT
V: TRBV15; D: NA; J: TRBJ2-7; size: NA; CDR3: CATSRETGNEQYF; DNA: TGTGCCACCAGCAGAGAAACGGGAAACGAGCAGTACTTC
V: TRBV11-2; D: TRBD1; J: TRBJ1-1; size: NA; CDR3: CASSPRDRGVAFF; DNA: TGTGCCAGCAGCCCCCGGGACAGGGGTGTGGCTTTCTTT
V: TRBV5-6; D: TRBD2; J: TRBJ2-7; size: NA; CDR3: CASSLAGATYEQYF; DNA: TGTGCCAGCAGCCTAGCGGGAGCGACGTACGAGCAGTACTTC
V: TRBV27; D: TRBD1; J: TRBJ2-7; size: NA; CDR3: CASSKGAPNSYEQYF; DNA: TGTGCCAGCAGTAAGGGGGCCCCCAACTCCTACGAGCAGTACTTC
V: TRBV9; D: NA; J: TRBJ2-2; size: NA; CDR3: CASSVGGTGNTGELFF; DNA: TGTGCCAGCAGCGTAGGAGGCACCGGGAACACCGGGGAGCTGTTTTTT
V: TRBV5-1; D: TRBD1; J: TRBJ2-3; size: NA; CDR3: CASSSDRDTDTQYF; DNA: TGCGCCAGCAGCTCGGACAGGGACACAGATACGCAGTATTTT
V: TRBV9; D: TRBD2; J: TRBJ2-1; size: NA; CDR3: CASSASSGRTNEQFF; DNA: TGTGCCAGCAGCGCCTCTAGCGGGAGAACGAATGAGCAGTTCTTC
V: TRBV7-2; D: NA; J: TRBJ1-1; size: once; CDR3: CASSPARGRVNTEAFF; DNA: TGTGCCAGCAGCCCCGCGCGGGGACGGGTGAACACTGAAGCTTTCTTT
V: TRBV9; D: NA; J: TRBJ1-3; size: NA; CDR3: CASSHEVDTGSSGNTIYF; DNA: TGTGCCAGCAGCCACGAGGTAGATACGGGTAGCTCTGGAAACACCATATATTTT
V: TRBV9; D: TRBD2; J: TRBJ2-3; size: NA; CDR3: CASSVGLAGVKAQYF; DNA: TGTGCCAGCAGCGTCGGACTAGCGGGAGTAAAGGCGCAGTATTTT
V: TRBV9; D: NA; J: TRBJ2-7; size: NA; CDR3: CASSSGQNSYEQYF; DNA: TGTGCCAGCAGCTCCGGACAGAATTCCTACGAGCAGTACTTC
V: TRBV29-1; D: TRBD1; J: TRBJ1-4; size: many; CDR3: CSVVGTGSSTNEKLFF; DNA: TGCAGCGTAGTAGGGACAGGGAGCTCAACTAATGAAAAACTGTTTTTT
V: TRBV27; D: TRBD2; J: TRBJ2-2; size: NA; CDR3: CASSWDYTNTGELFF; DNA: TGTGCCAGCAGCTGGGACTACACGAACACCGGGGAGCTGTTTTTT
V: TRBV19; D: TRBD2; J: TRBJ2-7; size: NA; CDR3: CASTRLAGGSYEQYF; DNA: TGTGCCAGTACGCGACTAGCGGGAGGCTCCTACGAGCAGTACTTC
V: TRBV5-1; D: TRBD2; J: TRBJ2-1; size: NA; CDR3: CASSWVAGGPHEQFF; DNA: TGCGCCAGCAGCTGGGTAGCGGGAGGGCCACATGAGCAGTTCTTC
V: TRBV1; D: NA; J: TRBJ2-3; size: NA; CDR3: CTSSQVAGGGPDTQYF; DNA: TGCACCAGCAGCCAAGTGGCGGGAGGGGGACCAGATACGCAGTATTTT
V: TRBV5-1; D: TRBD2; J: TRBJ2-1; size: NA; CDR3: CASSLASGSSYNEQFF; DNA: TGCGCCAGCAGCTTGGCTAGCGGGAGCTCCTACAATGAGCAGTTCTTC
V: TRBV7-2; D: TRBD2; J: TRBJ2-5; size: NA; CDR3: CASSLWASGMQETQYF; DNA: TGTGCCAGCAGCTTATGGGCTAGCGGGATGCAAGAGACCCAGTACTTC
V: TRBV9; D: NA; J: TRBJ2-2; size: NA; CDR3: CASSVEEGMYTGELFF; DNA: TGTGCCAGCAGCGTAGAGGAGGGGATGTACACCGGGGAGCTGTTTTTT
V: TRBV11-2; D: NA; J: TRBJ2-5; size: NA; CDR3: CASSLDRGQETQYF; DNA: TGTGCCAGCAGCTTAGACAGGGGCCAAGAGACCCAGTACTTC
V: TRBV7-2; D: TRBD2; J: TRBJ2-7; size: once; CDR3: CASSLGGAQVNEQYF; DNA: TGTGCCAGCAGCTTGGGAGGGGCCCAAGTGAACGAGCAGTACTTC
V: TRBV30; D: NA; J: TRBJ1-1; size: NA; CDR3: CAWRQGIWTEAFF; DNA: TGTGCCTGGAGACAGGGTATTTGGACTGAAGCTTTCTTT
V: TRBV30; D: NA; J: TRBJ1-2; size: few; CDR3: CAWNVGIRGDYTF; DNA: TGTGCCTGGAATGTCGGAATACGGGGTGACTACACCTTC
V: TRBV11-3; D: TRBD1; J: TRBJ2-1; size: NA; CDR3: CASSLDPRDSYNEQFF; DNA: TGTGCCAGCAGCTTAGATCCCCGGGACAGCTACAATGAGCAGTTCTTC
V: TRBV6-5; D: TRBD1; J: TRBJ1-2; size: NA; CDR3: CASSYLQGALNYGYTF; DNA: TGTGCCAGCAGTTACTTACAGGGGGCGCTTAACTATGGCTACACCTTC
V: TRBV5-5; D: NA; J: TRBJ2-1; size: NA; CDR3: CASSLVLTVNEQFF; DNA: TGTGCCAGCAGCTTAGTCTTGACTGTCAATGAGCAGTTCTTC
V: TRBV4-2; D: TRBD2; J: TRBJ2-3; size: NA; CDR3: CASSQHGTSGFWDTQYF; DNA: TGTGCCAGCAGCCAACATGGGACTAGCGGGTTCTGGGATACGCAGTATTTT
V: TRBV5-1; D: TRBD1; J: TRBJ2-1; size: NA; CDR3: CASRRDRESYEQFF; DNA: TGCGCCAGCAGACGGGACAGGGAGTCCTATGAGCAGTTCTTC
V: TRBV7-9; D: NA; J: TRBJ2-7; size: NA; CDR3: CASSLAEDPYEQYF; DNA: TGTGCCAGCAGCTTAGCGGAGGACCCCTACGAGCAGTACTTC
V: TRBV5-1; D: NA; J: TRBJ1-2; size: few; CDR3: CASRTSPVGGNYGYTF; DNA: TGCGCCAGCAGAACATCCCCCGTGGGGGGTAACTATGGCTACACCTTC
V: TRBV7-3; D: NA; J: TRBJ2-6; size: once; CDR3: CASSLWQGSSGANVLTF; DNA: TGTGCCAGCAGCTTATGGCAGGGGAGCTCTGGGGCCAACGTCCTGACTTTC
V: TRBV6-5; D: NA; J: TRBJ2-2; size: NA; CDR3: CASSYSGHNSGGELFF; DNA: TGTGCCAGCAGTTACTCGGGGCATAACTCGGGCGGGGAGCTGTTTTTT
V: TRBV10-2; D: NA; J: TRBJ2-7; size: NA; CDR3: CASSESSGTYEQYF; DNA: TGCGCCAGCAGTGAGTCGAGCGGTACCTACGAGCAGTACTTC
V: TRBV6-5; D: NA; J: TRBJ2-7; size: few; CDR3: CASSSFGEQYF; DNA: TGTGCCAGCAGTTCCTTCGGGGAGCAGTACTTC